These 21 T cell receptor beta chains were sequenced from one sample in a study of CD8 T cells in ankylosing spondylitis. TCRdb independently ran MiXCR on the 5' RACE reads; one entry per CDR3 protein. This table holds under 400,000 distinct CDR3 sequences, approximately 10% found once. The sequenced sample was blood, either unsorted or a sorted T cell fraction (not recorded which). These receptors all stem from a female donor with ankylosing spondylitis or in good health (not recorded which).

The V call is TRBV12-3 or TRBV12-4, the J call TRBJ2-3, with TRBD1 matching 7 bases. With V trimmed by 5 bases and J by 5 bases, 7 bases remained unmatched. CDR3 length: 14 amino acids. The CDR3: CASSVDRVIDTQYF. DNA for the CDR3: TGTGCCAGCAGTGTCGACAGGGTAATAGATACGCAGTATTTT.

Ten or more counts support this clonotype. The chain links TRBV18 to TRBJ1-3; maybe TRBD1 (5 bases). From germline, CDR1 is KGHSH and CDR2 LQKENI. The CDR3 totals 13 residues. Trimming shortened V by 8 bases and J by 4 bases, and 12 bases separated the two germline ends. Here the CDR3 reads CASTRDSGNTIYF. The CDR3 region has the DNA TGTGCCAGCACCCGGGACTCCGGAAACACCATATATTTT.

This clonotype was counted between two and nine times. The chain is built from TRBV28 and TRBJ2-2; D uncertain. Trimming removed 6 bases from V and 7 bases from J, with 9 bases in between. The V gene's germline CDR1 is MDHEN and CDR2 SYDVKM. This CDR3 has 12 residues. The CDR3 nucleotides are TGTGCCAGCAGCCCCTTGTACGGGGAGCTGTTTTTT. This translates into CASSPLYGELFF.

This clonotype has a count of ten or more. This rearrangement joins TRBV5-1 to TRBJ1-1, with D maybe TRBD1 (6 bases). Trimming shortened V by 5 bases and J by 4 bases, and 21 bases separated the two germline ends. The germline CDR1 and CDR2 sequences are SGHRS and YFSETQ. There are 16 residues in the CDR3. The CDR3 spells CASRYGGGGISTEAFF. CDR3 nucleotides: TGCGCCAGCAGGTATGGTGGGGGCGGGATATCCACTGAAGCTTTCTTT.

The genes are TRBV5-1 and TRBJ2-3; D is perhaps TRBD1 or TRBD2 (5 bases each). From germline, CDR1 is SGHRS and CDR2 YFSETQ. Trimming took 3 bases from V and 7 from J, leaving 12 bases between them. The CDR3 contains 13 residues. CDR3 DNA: TGCGCCAGCAGCTGGGACCTCGCCAATACGCAGTATTTT. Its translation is CASSWDLANTQYF. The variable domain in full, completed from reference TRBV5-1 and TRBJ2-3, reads KAGVTQTPRYLIKTRGQQVTLSCSPISGHRSVSWYQQTPGQGLQFLFEYFSETQRNKGNFPGRFSGRQFSNSRSEMNVSTLELGDSALYLCASSWDLANTQYFGPGTRLTVL.

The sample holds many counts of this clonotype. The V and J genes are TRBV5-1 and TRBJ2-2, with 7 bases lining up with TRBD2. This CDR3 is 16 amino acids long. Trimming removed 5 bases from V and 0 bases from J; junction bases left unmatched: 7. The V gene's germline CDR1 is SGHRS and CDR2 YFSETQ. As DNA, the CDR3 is TGCGCCAGCAGTCACCTTAGCGGGCCGAACACCGGGGAGCTGTTTTTT. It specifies CASSHLSGPNTGELFF. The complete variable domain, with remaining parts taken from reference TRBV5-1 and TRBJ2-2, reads KAGVTQTPRYLIKTRGQQVTLSCSPISGHRSVSWYQQTPGQGLQFLFEYFSETQRNKGNFPGRFSGRQFSNSRSEMNVSTLELGDSALYLCASSHLSGPNTGELFFGEGSRLTVL.

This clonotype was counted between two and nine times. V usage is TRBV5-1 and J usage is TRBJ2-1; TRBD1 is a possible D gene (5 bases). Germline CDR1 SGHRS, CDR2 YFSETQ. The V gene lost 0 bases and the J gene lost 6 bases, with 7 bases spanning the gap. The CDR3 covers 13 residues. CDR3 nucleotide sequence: TGCGCCAGCAGCTTGGTTGGGGCCAATGAGCAGTTCTTC. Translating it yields CASSLVGANEQFF.

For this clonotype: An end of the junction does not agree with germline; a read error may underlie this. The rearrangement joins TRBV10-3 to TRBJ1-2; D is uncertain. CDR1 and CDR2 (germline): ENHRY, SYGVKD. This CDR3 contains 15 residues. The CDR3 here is CVIGESPGISYGYTF. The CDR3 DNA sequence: TGTGTCATCGGTGAGTCGCCGGGGATTAGCTATGGCTACACCTTC.

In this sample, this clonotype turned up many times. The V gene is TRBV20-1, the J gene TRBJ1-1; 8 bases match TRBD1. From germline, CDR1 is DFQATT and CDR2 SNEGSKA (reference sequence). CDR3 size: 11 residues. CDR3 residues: CSGTGNTEAFF. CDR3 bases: TGCAGCGGGACAGGGAACACTGAAGCTTTCTTT.

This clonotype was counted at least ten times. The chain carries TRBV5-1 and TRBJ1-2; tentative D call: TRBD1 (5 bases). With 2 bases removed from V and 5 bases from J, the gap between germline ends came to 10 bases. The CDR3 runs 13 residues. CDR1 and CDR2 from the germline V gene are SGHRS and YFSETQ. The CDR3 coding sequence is TGCGCCAGCAGCTTCGGGGGTGGATATGGCTACACCTTC. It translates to CASSFGGGYGYTF.

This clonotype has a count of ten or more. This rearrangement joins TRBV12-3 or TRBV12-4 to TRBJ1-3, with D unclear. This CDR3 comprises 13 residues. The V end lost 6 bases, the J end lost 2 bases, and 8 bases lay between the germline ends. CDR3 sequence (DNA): TGTGCCAGCAGCCAAACGGCTGGAAACACCATATATTTT. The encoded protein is CASSQTAGNTIYF.

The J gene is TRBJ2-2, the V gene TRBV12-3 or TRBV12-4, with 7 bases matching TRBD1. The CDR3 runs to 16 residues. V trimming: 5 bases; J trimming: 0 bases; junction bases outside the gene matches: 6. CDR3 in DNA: TGTGCCAGCAGTGGACAGGCGTCCTCGAACACCGGGGAGCTGTTTTTT. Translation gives CASSGQASSNTGELFF.

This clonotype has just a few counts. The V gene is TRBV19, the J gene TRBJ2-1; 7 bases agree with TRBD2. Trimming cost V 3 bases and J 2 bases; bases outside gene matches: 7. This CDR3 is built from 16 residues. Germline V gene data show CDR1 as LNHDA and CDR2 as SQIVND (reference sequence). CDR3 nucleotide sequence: TGTGCCAGTAGTATTACGGGAGGAGCCCCCTACAATGAGCAGTTCTTC. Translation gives CASSITGGAPYNEQFF.

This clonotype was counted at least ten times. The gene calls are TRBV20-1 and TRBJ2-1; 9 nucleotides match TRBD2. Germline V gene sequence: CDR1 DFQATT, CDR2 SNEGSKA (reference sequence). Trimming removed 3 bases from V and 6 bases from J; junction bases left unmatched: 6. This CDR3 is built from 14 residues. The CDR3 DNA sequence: TGCAGTGCTAGGGGGCTAGCGGGGCTCAATGAGCAGTTCTTC. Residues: CSARGLAGLNEQFF.

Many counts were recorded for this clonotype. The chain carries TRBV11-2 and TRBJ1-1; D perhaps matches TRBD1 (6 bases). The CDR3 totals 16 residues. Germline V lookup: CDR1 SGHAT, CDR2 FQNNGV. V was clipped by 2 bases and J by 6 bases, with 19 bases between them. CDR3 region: CASSLNSGGASSEAFF. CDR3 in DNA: TGTGCCAGCAGCTTAAATTCCGGGGGCGCGTCCTCTGAAGCTTTCTTT.

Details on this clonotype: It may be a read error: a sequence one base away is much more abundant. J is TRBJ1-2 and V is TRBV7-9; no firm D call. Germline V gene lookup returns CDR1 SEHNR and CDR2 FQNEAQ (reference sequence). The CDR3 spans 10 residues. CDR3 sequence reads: CAISLSGYTF. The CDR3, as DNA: TGTGCCATCAGCTTATCGGGCTACACCTTC. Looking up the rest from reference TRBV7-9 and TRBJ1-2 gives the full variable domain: DTGVSQNPRHKITKRGQNVTFRCDPISEHNRLYWYRQTLGQGPEFLTYFQNEAQLEKSRLLSDRFSAERPKGSFSTLEIQRTEQGDSAMYLCAISLSGYTFGSGTRLTVV.

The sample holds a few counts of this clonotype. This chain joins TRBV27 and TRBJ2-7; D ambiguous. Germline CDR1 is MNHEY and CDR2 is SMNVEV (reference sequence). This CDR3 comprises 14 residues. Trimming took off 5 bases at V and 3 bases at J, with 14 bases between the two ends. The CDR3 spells CASSPPGPYYEQYF. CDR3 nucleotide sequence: TGTGCCAGCAGTCCTCCGGGCCCCTACTACGAGCAGTACTTC.

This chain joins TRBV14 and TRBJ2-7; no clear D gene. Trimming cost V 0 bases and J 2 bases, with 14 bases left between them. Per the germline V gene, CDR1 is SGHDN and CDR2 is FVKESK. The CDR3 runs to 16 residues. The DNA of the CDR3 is TGTGCCAGCAGCCAAGACTCAGACGGACCCCCCTACGAGCAGTACTTC. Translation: CASSQDSDGPPYEQYF.

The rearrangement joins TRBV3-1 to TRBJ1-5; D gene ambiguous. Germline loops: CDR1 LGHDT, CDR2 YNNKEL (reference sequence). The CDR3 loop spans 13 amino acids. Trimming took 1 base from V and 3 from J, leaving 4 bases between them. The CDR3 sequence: CASSQVFNQPQHF. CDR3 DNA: TGTGCCAGCAGCCAAGTCTTCAATCAGCCCCAGCATTTT.

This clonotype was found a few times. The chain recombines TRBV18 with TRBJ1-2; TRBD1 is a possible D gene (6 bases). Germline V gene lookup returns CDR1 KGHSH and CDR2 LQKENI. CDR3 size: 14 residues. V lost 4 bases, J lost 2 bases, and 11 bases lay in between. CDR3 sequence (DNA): TGTGCCAGCTCACAACAGGGACACAACTATGGCTACACCTTC. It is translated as CASSQQGHNYGYTF. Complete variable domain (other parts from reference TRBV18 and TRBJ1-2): NAGVMQNPRHLVRRRGQEARLRCSPMKGHSHVYWYRQLPEEGLKFMVYLQKENIIDESGMPKERFSAEFPKEGPSILRIQQVVRGDSAAYFCASSQQGHNYGYTFGSGTRLTVV.

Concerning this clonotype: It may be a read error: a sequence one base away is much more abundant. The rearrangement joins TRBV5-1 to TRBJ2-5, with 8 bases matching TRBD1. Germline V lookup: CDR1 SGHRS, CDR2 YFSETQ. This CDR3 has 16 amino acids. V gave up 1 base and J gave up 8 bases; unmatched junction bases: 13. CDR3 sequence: CASSLRDRNPRDTQYF. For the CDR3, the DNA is TGCGCCAGCAGCTTGAGGGACAGGAACCCTCGAGACACCCAGTACTTC.